This entry is about one T cell receptor beta chain. This clonotype was picked up a small number of times. The antigen it binds to is not known. No per-base quality is available; no much larger clone lies one base away. The library was prepared using 5' RACE. Sequencing instrument: Illumina HiSeq 2000. Template switching added a universal primer binding site, and the final cDNA carried a unique molecular identifier that allowed TCR cDNA molecules to be counted accurately. First-strand cDNA for TCR alpha and beta chains was synthesized from specific primers in the conserved constant-segment region. To control for contamination, every cDNA library was double barcoded, receiving both a SMART-Mk sample barcode and Illumina barcodes. TruSeq adapter sequences and Illumina sample barcodes were added in two successive PCR steps. The Illumina HiSeq platform was used with custom primers to sequence TCR alpha and beta cDNA libraries. The original pipeline was this. Unique molecular identifiers were extracted from raw reads with MiGEC, and CDR3 positions were determined with MiXCR. Recombination models were inferred per individual with the repgenHMM and IGoR tools using an EM algorithm. Shared clonotype analysis was performed with the tcR package in R, normalizing sharing by the product of cloneset sizes. To study raw recombination without the effects of thymic and clonal selection, out-of-frame nonproductive sequences were analyzed. TCRdb reran the public reads through fastp at Q25 and MiXCR, keeping productive beta chains. Every distinct CDR3 protein forms one entry, paired with its most common genes and DNA. Clone size and V and J calls follow TCRdb, not the original study. Counted in this sample were approximately 690,000 distinct CDR3 sequences; roughly 6% of them appeared once. The ten top clones hold 1.5% to 2% of the sample.

This specimen belongs to a study of identical twins (TCRdb year 2016). As for the study more broadly: The study deep-sequenced TCR alpha and beta repertoires from monozygotic twins, unrelated adults of various ages and cord blood to test whether fetal clonotypes persist. To rule out contamination, the twin experiments were replicated at different times with different library preparation protocols.

Overall results and qualifications from the work: Out-of-frame TCR alpha sharing in monozygotic twins was systematically underestimated by recombination models, whereas sharing between unrelated individuals was in agreement with the recombination models. Compared with coincidental sharing between unrelated individuals, an excess of low generation-probability sequences was observed among out-of-frame TCR alpha sequences shared between twins. Conclusions relied on cross-sectional statistical analysis, since the same donors could not be followed over many years. Zero-insertion analyses could be partly confounded by invariant T cells such as MAIT and iNKT, though diverse VJ usage argued against such confounding for most clonotypes. The excess sharing between twins in beta out-of-frame sequences was weaker because fewer shared sequences reduced the signal-to-noise ratio. Fewer insertions were carried by abundant cord blood beta clonotypes; a weaker similar trend was observed in young adult naive repertoires, while no such trend was observed in memory repertoires.

Only healthy Caucasian donors were included. Three unrelated non-twin adults were additionally sequenced: a male aged 18 to 29, a male aged 50 to 60 and a female aged 50 to 60. Using Miltenyi CD45RO+ enrichment and human naive T-cell isolation kits, memory (CD45RO+) and naive T cells were isolated from PBMC. The CDR1 and CDR2 encoded by the germline V gene are SGHDN and FVKESK. CDR3 length: 13 amino acids, cysteine to phenylalanine. CDR3 DNA only is kept here, 39 bases in frame from base 1. The germline ends are 7 bases apart after V is trimmed by 2 bases and J by 3 bases. The chain couples TRBV14 to TRBJ1-1; the D gene is not confidently resolved. This TCR derives from a man between 18 and 35 years old in good health. Sequencing was performed on naive T cells sorted from blood. This sample's cell subset or site label indicates: cells isolated with a human naive T-cell isolation kit. The DNA sequence is as follows: TGTGCCAGCAGCCAACTGCGTTACACTGAAGCTTTCTTT. Its translation is CASSQLRYTEAFF.